Below are 18 T cell receptor beta chains sequenced from a single sample in a study of blood T cells in healthy people across ages. It was with a sample-barcoded 5' primer and a J-beta primer mix that a second PCR of roughly 6 to 11 cycles was run. TCRdb analysed the 5' RACE reads with MiXCR anew, one entry per CDR3 protein. This sample has hundreds of thousands of distinct CDR3 sequences, with approximately 29% found just once. Sequencing was done on a sample of blood. These receptors were collected from a woman of 80 years or more in good health.

Worth noting for this clonotype: A much larger clonotype is one base distant, so this may be a read error. The CDR3 nucleotides read TGTGCCAGCAGTTCCCAGGTTCCCTCTGGGGCCAACGTCCGGACTTTC. Amino acids: CASSSQVPSGANVRTF. The chain is built from TRBV6-2 or TRBV6-3 and TRBJ2-6, with D perhaps TRBD1 (5 bases). This CDR3 spans 16 amino acids. Germline CDR1 reads MNHEY; CDR2 reads SVGEGT.

The chain uses TRBV29-1 and TRBJ1-2; D uncertain. This CDR3 has 12 amino acids. The V end lost 4 bases, the J end lost 2 bases, and 8 bases lay between the germline ends. Germline values: CDR1 SQVTM, CDR2 ANQGSEA. The CDR3 DNA reads TGCAGCGTTGTCGGGCCCAACTATGGCTACACCTTC. Translated: CSVVGPNYGYTF.

J is TRBJ2-3 and V is TRBV7-2; tentatively, D is TRBD2 (5 bases). The germline V and J ends were trimmed by 0 bases and 4 bases, with 11 bases remaining between them. The CDR3 covers 15 residues. From germline, CDR1 is SGHTA and CDR2 FQGNSA. CDR3: CASSLARVRADTQYF. The CDR3 nucleotides are TGTGCCAGCAGCTTAGCGCGAGTGAGGGCAGATACGCAGTATTTT.

The V call is TRBV7-2, the J call TRBJ1-2; D remains unclear. Germline-derived CDR1 and CDR2 are SGHTA and FQGNSA. Trimming shortened V by 6 bases and J by 3 bases, and 17 bases separated the two germline ends. The CDR3 is 15 amino acids. The CDR3 DNA sequence: TGTGCCAGCAGTTTAAGTCAGGAGGCATACTATGGCTACACCTTC. Its protein is CASSLSQEAYYGYTF.

This clonotype was recorded at least ten times. This sequence joins TRBV27 and TRBJ2-6; D gene uncertain. V was trimmed by 6 bases and J by 0 bases, leaving 6 bases between them. Germline assignment: CDR1 MNHEY and CDR2 SMNVEV (reference sequence). The CDR3 length is 14 residues. DNA for the CDR3: TGTGCCAGCAGGCCAATCTCTGGGGCCAACGTCCTGACTTTC. Protein: CASRPISGANVLTF.

The rearrangement links TRBV20-1 to TRBJ2-7; 8 bases align to TRBD2. CDR1 DFQATT and CDR2 SNEGSKA come from the germline V gene (reference sequence). Trimming cost V 0 bases and J 5 bases; bases outside gene matches: 6. The CDR3 runs 14 residues. Here the CDR3 reads CSARDDLAGHEQYF. Written as DNA, the CDR3 is TGCAGTGCTAGAGATGATCTAGCGGGCCACGAGCAGTACTTC.

The chain combines TRBV5-1 with TRBJ2-3; no firm D call. Germline loops: CDR1 SGHRS, CDR2 YFSETQ. The CDR3 sequence is 14 residues long. Between the trimmed V and J ends, which lost 4 bases and 2 bases, there was a span of 11 bases. The CDR3, as DNA: TGCGCCAGCAGCCGGAGCTTACCCACAGATACGCAGTATTTT. Its translation is CASSRSLPTDTQYF.

This clonotype was seen only a few times. The chain uses TRBV20-1 and TRBJ1-1; D is unclear. Per germline, CDR1 DFQATT and CDR2 SNEGSKA (reference sequence). The CDR3 is made up of 13 amino acids. The V end lost 3 bases, the J end lost 2 bases, and 10 bases lay between the germline ends. The CDR3 DNA reads TGCAGTGCTAGGGCGCTTCGTAACACTGAAGCTTTCTTT. This gives the protein CSARALRNTEAFF.

The V gene is TRBV29-1, the J gene TRBJ2-2; perhaps TRBD1 as D (6 bases). The CDR3 spans 12 residues. Germline V gives CDR1 SQVTM, CDR2 ANQGSEA. V lost 7 bases, J lost 2 bases, and 8 bases lay in between. The CDR3 here is CSGGHNTGELFF. The CDR3 nucleotides are TGCAGCGGGGGACATAACACCGGGGAGCTGTTTTTT.

Ten or more counts support this clonotype. The rearrangement uses TRBV20-1 and TRBJ2-1, with D perhaps matching TRBD2 (5 bases). The CDR3 extends over 14 amino acids. Looked up from germline, CDR1 is DFQATT and CDR2 is SNEGSKA (reference sequence). The ends were cut back, 6 bases at V and 6 bases at J, with 18 bases in the middle. The CDR3 protein is CSAPREPSSNEQFF. The CDR3 coding sequence is TGCAGTGCCCCGAGGGAACCATCGTCCAATGAGCAGTTCTTC.

This clonotype came up many times. The CDR3, as DNA: TGCAGCGTACTAGCGGGGGGGCCCCCCTACAATGAGCAGTTCTTC. Protein sequence: CSVLAGGPPYNEQFF. This chain connects TRBV29-1 to TRBJ2-1; 13 bases match TRBD2. Germline lookup yields CDR1 SQVTM and CDR2 ANQGSEA. There are 15 residues in the CDR3. J lost 2 bases, V lost 6 bases, and 4 bases had no gene match.

The gene calls are TRBV12-3 or TRBV12-4 and TRBJ2-2; 11 nucleotides match TRBD1. This CDR3 contains 16 residues. J was trimmed by 5 bases and V by 5 bases; bases with no gene match: 7. The chain's CDR3 is CASSPGQGVGTGELFF. The DNA for the CDR3 is TGTGCCAGCAGTCCGGGACAGGGGGTGGGAACCGGGGAGCTGTTTTTT.

This chain uses TRBV12-3 or TRBV12-4 with TRBJ1-2, with D unresolved. This CDR3 comprises 13 residues. V was trimmed by 6 bases and J by 7 bases, leaving 15 bases between them. The CDR3 here is CASRPGPGGGYTF. The CDR3 coding sequence is TGTGCCAGCAGACCCGGACCCGGCGGTGGCTACACCTTC.

This clonotype was recorded at least ten times. CDR3 coding DNA: TGTGCCAGCAGCTGGCAAAGCGGGGGGGCCGACGAGCAGTACTTC. Translating it yields CASSWQSGGADEQYF. V is TRBV7-2 and J is TRBJ2-7, with 10 nucleotides matching TRBD2. The trim removed 4 bases at V and 5 bases at J, leaving 8 bases unmatched. The length of the CDR3 is 15 residues. The V gene's germline CDR1 is SGHTA and CDR2 FQGNSA. The variable domain in full, completed from reference TRBV7-2 and TRBJ2-7, reads GAGVSQSPSNKVTEKGKDVELRCDPISGHTALYWYRQSLGQGLEFLIYFQGNSAPDKSGLPSDRFSAERTGGSVSTLTIQRTQQEDSAVYLCASSWQSGGADEQYFGPGTRLTVT.

The rearrangement joins TRBV20-1 to TRBJ2-7; 9 bases agree with TRBD2. The germline CDR1 and CDR2 sequences are DFQATT and SNEGSKA (reference sequence). The J segment lost 2 bases and the V segment lost 0 bases, leaving 5 bases of the junction unmatched. CDR3 size: 15 residues. The CDR3: CSARDLAGAAYEQYF. The CDR3 region has the DNA TGCAGTGCTAGAGATTTAGCGGGAGCAGCCTACGAGCAGTACTTC.

This clonotype was recorded many times. The chain uses TRBV5-6 and TRBJ1-2; D is uncertain. Trimming removed 4 bases at V and 3 bases at J, with 16 bases between. This CDR3 contains 15 residues. From germline, CDR1 is SGHDT and CDR2 YYEEEE. The CDR3 spells CASSRPGLLDYGYTF. CDR3 DNA sequence: TGTGCCAGCAGCCGCCCCGGACTTCTGGACTATGGCTACACCTTC.

This clonotype appeared many times. This may be a read error, as it is one base from a much larger clone. CDR3: CASSLQGGQSYNEQYF. CDR3 DNA: TGTGCCAGCAGCCTCCAAGGGGGGCAGAGCTACAATGAGCAGTACTTC. This chain connects TRBV5-5 to TRBJ2-1; D possibly uses TRBD1 or TRBD2 (6 bases each). The J call may be faulty, since TRBJ2-7 better matches the DNA end. The CDR3 contains 16 residues. Germline CDR1 is SGHKS and CDR2 is YYEKEE (reference sequence).

This clonotype was seen ten or more times. The CDR3 coding sequence is TGCAGCGTCGCTAGCTGGGATGAGCAGTTCTTC. This gives the protein CSVASWDEQFF. The chain is built from TRBV29-1 and TRBJ2-1, with a tentative D call TRBD2 (5 bases). Germline loops: CDR1 SQVTM, CDR2 ANQGSEA. V lost 6 bases to trimming and J lost 8 bases, with 11 bases between them. CDR3 length equals 11 residues.